Below, 10 T cell receptor beta chains from the same sample are listed, as sequenced in a study of T cells after yellow fever vaccination. TCRdb independently ran MiXCR on the 5' RACE reads; one entry per CDR3 protein. The data contain some 670,000 distinct CDR3 sequences, roughly an eighth of them singletons. The source material was PBMCs, sampled on the day of the yellow fever booster vaccination. The receptors were gathered from a man aged 25-45 years who received the YFV17D yellow fever vaccine.

This clonotype was observed at least ten times. V usage is TRBV5-1 and J usage is TRBJ2-1, with 11 bases identical to TRBD2. Germline V gene sequence: CDR1 SGHRS, CDR2 YFSETQ. With V trimmed by 2 bases and J by 10 bases, 8 bases remained unmatched. The CDR3 is 15 amino acids. CDR3 residues: CASSFLAGGPSEQFF. CDR3 in DNA: TGCGCCAGCAGCTTCTTAGCGGGAGGGCCCTCCGAGCAGTTCTTC.

V usage is TRBV7-8 and J usage is TRBJ2-5; D is unresolved. This CDR3 has 16 amino acids. Germline V gene lookup returns CDR1 SGHVS and CDR2 FQNEAQ. V shed 0 bases and J shed 5 bases, with 16 bases lying between them. As DNA, the CDR3 is TGTGCCAGCAGCTTAGCGACCTCTTACCCCGGGGAGACCCAGTACTTC. Translation: CASSLATSYPGETQYF. Full variable domain (outside the CDR3, taken from reference TRBV7-8 and TRBJ2-5): GAGVSQSPRYKVAKRGQDVALRCDPISGHVSLFWYQQALGQGPEFLTYFQNEAQLDKSGLPSDRFFAERPEGSVSTLKIQRTQQEDSAVYLCASSLATSYPGETQYFGPGTRLLVL.

This clonotype has a handful of counts. The chain carries TRBV12-3 or TRBV12-4 and TRBJ2-1, with 7 nucleotides matching TRBD2. The CDR3 totals 16 residues. V was pared by 6 bases and J by 0 bases, with 8 bases of the junction left unmatched. This CDR3 is CASSPNGRFSYNEQFF. CDR3 DNA: TGTGCCAGCAGCCCCAACGGGAGGTTCTCCTACAATGAGCAGTTCTTC.

This chain uses TRBV30 with TRBJ1-2; 7 nucleotides agree with TRBD1. The germline CDR1 and CDR2 sequences are GTSNPN and SVGIG (reference sequence). The CDR3 contains 13 residues. The junction had 6 bases not matched to a gene; V was cut back by 0 bases and J by 8 bases. CDR3 sequence: CAWSVDRIGGYTF. CDR3 coding DNA: TGTGCCTGGAGTGTGGACAGGATCGGCGGCTACACCTTC.

This clonotype has a handful of counts. This chain links TRBV5-4 with TRBJ2-1, with 10 bases lining up with TRBD2. The CDR3 totals 15 residues. V lost 2 bases to trimming and J lost 6 bases; unmatched junction nucleotides: 5. Germline V CDR1 and CDR2: SGHNT, YYREEE (reference sequence). DNA of the CDR3: TGTGCCAGCAGCTTTGGTGGACTAGCGGTCAATGAGCAGTTCTTC. Translating it yields CASSFGGLAVNEQFF.

The J gene is TRBJ2-3, the V gene TRBV7-2; no definite D call. This CDR3 has 16 residues. Between the trimmed V and J ends, which lost 1 base and 7 bases, there was a span of 18 bases. Germline values: CDR1 SGHTA, CDR2 FQGNSA. The CDR3 bases are TGTGCCAGCAGCTTAGAAAGTCCGATTAGGCCAAATACGCAGTATTTT. This encodes CASSLESPIRPNTQYF. Looking up the rest from reference TRBV7-2 and TRBJ2-3 gives the full variable domain: GAGVSQSPSNKVTEKGKDVELRCDPISGHTALYWYRQSLGQGLEFLIYFQGNSAPDKSGLPSDRFSAERTGGSVSTLTIQRTQQEDSAVYLCASSLESPIRPNTQYFGPGTRLTVL.

This clonotype was observed a handful of times. The chain is built from TRBV6-5 and TRBJ2-7, with D possibly TRBD1 on 6 matching bases. The CDR3 contains 17 residues. The V gene's germline CDR1 is MNHEY and CDR2 SVGAGI. The V end was cut by 4 bases, the J end by 2 bases, with 21 bases between. CDR3 nucleotide sequence: TGTGCCAGCAGTTTAACAGGGTCGTCTGTGGGGACCTACGAGCAGTACTTC. Translated, it gives CASSLTGSSVGTYEQYF.

The table lists this clonotype with many counts. DNA for the CDR3: TGTGCCAGCAGCTCGCCGGGCAATGAGCAGTTCTTC. Translated: CASSSPGNEQFF. The chain links TRBV7-2 to TRBJ2-1, with D uncertain. The CDR3 consists of 12 residues. Germline CDR1 SGHTA, CDR2 FQGNSA. The V end lost 4 bases, the J end lost 6 bases, and 7 bases lay between the germline ends.

The sample holds a few counts of this clonotype. The chain combines TRBV7-2 with TRBJ2-1; no definite D call. Germline V gives CDR1 SGHTA, CDR2 FQGNSA. This CDR3 contains 14 residues. The V and J ends lost 5 bases and 6 bases respectively, with 14 bases between them. Written as DNA, the CDR3 is TGTGCCAGCAGCCCCTATGACTCCATCAATGAGCAGTTCTTC. Translation gives CASSPYDSINEQFF.

This clonotype was counted only a few times. The J gene is TRBJ2-3, the V gene TRBV7-2; 13 bases agree with TRBD2. V dropped 3 bases and J dropped 5; count of bases not matched to a gene: 2. The length of the CDR3 is 15 residues. The germline V gene has CDR1 SGHTA and CDR2 FQGNSA. The CDR3 here is CASSFWTSGGDTQYF. The CDR3 bases are TGTGCCAGCAGCTTCTGGACTAGCGGGGGAGATACGCAGTATTTT.